This record concerns one T cell receptor beta chain sequence. What it recognizes is unknown. This record belongs to a study of Ad26.COV2.S vaccination and SARS-CoV-2 variants. Study-level background: The donor belonged to the COV1001 Ad26.COV2.S trial arm. Study findings and constraints: Among vaccine recipients, spike-specific TCR breadth exceeded that of placebo recipients. Possibly, TCR breadth and depth analyses underestimated total T cell responses. Breadth measured for non-spike TCRs was similar across vaccine and placebo recipients.

The data were produced by immunoSEQ multiplex PCR, yet TCRdb's version contains in-frame clones alone and is incomplete. The repertoire holds around 400,000 clones, around 90% seen once, with less than 15% in the top ten. This CDR3 has 18 residues. Treatment of the sample: around 19 received Ad26.COV2.S at low or high dose, single or two shots; several received placebo; per-sample allocation not given. Each sample was drawn 63 days after the first injection (of vaccine or placebo). The sequences come from peripheral blood, collected in a trial of Ad26.COV2.S vaccine versus placebo. The sequence was obtained from a person aged 18-60 years who received the Ad26.COV2.S COVID-19 vaccine or a placebo. This chain links TRBV21-1 with TRBJ1-6; no DNA check was done on the table's D call, TRBD1. TRBV21-1 is a known pseudogene. CDR3 sequence: CASVQCRTGLFWNSPLHF. The CDR3 region has the DNA TGTGCCAGCGTTCAATGTCGGACAGGGCTTTTTTGGAATTCACCCCTCCACTTT.